A single sample is the source of the 14 T cell receptor beta chains below, sequenced in a study of shared clonotypes between healthy human individuals. Measured with immunoSEQ multiplex PCR; TCRdb has only the in-frame clones, and not every one. This sample has about 2.2 million clones; around 93% occur once, and the top ten carry around 1.8%. The naive CD8 fraction comprised CD45RO-negative cells positively selected for CCR7 and excluded terminally differentiated effector memory CD45RA+ cells. Sequencing was carried out using naive CD8+ T cells from PBMCs. The receptors stem from a man aged 18 to 29 in good health. Some clones in this sample may be carry-over from other donors' samples.

The chain has TRBV7-2 and TRBJ2-7; TRBD2 might be the D (5 bases). Trimming removed 5 bases at V and 2 bases at J, with 10 bases between. The CDR3 consists of 13 residues. Germline V gene data show CDR1 as SGHTA and CDR2 as FQGNSA. The CDR3 protein is CASSARETYEQYF. CDR3 nucleotides: TGTGCCAGCAGCGCTAGGGAGACCTACGAGCAGTACTTC.

The gene calls are TRBV7-9 and TRBJ2-2; 10 bases line up with TRBD2. J gave up 4 bases and V 2 bases, and 10 bases lay outside the gene matches. The CDR3 contains 18 residues. Germline CDR1 SEHNR, CDR2 FQNEAQ (reference sequence). This CDR3 reads CASSLPRLAGDGTGELFF. The CDR3 DNA follows: TGTGCCAGCAGCTTACCGAGGCTAGCGGGAGATGGCACCGGGGAGCTGTTTTTT.

This clone is a singleton in its sample. CDR3 sequence (DNA): TGTGCCATCAGTGAGTGGGTATCCGGGGCCAACGTCCTGACTTTC. Amino acid sequence: CAISEWVSGANVLTF. V gene TRBV10-3 combines with J gene TRBJ2-6; D uncertain. Germline loops: CDR1 ENHRY, CDR2 SYGVKD. V was shortened by 1 base and J by 4 bases, with 8 bases between the two germline ends. This CDR3 is built from 15 residues.

The chain carries TRBV29-1 and TRBJ2-7; TRBD1 matches 12 bases. Germline V gene data show CDR1 as SQVTM and CDR2 as ANQGSEA. V trimming: 6 bases; J trimming: 6 bases; junction bases outside the gene matches: 6. CDR3 length: 13 amino acids. CDR3 sequence reads: CSVMGQGAGEQYF. Written as DNA, the CDR3 is TGCAGCGTCATGGGACAGGGGGCTGGCGAGCAGTACTTC.

The chain uses TRBV19 and TRBJ2-7; 7 bases are shared with TRBD2. The CDR3 length is 15 residues. The V segment lost 5 bases and the J segment 0 bases; nucleotides outside the gene matches: 7. Germline lookup yields CDR1 LNHDA and CDR2 SQIVND (reference sequence). The CDR3 loop reads CASSSRTSTSYEQYF. The CDR3 nucleotides are TGTGCCAGTAGTTCGAGGACTAGTACCTCCTACGAGCAGTACTTC.

The chain carries TRBV28 and TRBJ2-7; D assignment may be TRBD1 or TRBD2 (6 bases each). Per germline, CDR1 MDHEN and CDR2 SYDVKM. Trimming left V 3 bases short and J 5 bases short, with 14 bases between. This CDR3 contains 14 residues. CDR3 DNA sequence: TGTGCCAGCAGTTTTACCAGGGGAGGAAACGAGCAGTACTTC. It is translated as CASSFTRGGNEQYF.

The table lists this clone with a few counts. The sample holds other DNA sequences that translate to the same CDR3. V and J are TRBV13 and TRBJ1-5; D perhaps matches TRBD1 (5 bases). Per the germline V gene, CDR1 is PRHDT and CDR2 is FYEKMQ (reference sequence). V was pared by 0 bases and J by 6 bases, with 9 bases between. This CDR3 region has 14 residues. In DNA form, the CDR3 reads TGTGCCAGCAGCTTAGGCCGGGGGAGTCAGCCCCAGCATTTT. This codes for CASSLGRGSQPQHF.

This chain links TRBV28 with TRBJ2-7; D unclear. Deletions cut 3 bases from V and 3 bases from J, with 9 bases between. The CDR3 is 13 amino acids. In germline, CDR1 is MDHEN, CDR2 SYDVKM. The CDR3 here is CASSFPGFYEQYF. CDR3 in DNA: TGTGCCAGCAGTTTCCCCGGGTTCTACGAGCAGTACTTC. The full variable domain, in which reference TRBV28 and TRBJ2-7 provide the parts outside the CDR3, is DVKVTQSSRYLVKRTGEKVFLECVQDMDHENMFWYRQDPGLGLRLIYFSYDVKMKEKGDIPEGYSVSREKKERFSLILESASTNQTSMYLCASSFPGFYEQYFGPGTRLTVT.

J is TRBJ2-1 and V is TRBV11-2; D perhaps matches TRBD2 (6 bases). From germline, CDR1 is SGHAT and CDR2 FQNNGV. The V end lost 0 bases, the J end lost 4 bases, and 13 bases lay between the germline ends. The CDR3 consists of 16 residues. Here the CDR3 DNA reads TGTGCCAGCAGCTTAGATCCGGGGACTCAGTACAATGAGCAGTTCTTC. Its translation is CASSLDPGTQYNEQFF.

This sequence joins TRBV11-2 and TRBJ1-2, with no clear D. Trimming stripped 2 bases from V and 8 bases from J, with 18 bases between. Germline CDR1 and CDR2: SGHAT and FQNNGV. The CDR3 covers 15 residues. This CDR3 reads CASSLYSRTYDGYTF. Written as DNA, the CDR3 is TGTGCCAGCAGCTTATATTCCCGGACCTATGACGGCTACACCTTC.

This chain links TRBV5-1 with TRBJ1-3; perhaps TRBD1 as D (5 bases). Germline lookup yields CDR1 SGHRS and CDR2 YFSETQ. This CDR3 region has 14 residues. V was trimmed by 0 bases and J by 2 bases, leaving 6 bases between them. Here the CDR3 reads CASSLVGPGNTIYF. As DNA, the CDR3 is TGCGCCAGCAGCTTGGTGGGGCCTGGAAACACCATATATTTT. Looking up the rest from reference TRBV5-1 and TRBJ1-3 gives the full variable domain: KAGVTQTPRYLIKTRGQQVTLSCSPISGHRSVSWYQQTPGQGLQFLFEYFSETQRNKGNFPGRFSGRQFSNSRSEMNVSTLELGDSALYLCASSLVGPGNTIYFGEGSWLTVV.

This sequence joins TRBV7-9 and TRBJ1-4; weak D call: TRBD1 (5 bases). V was clipped by 7 bases and J by 4 bases, with 16 bases between them. Germline V lookup: CDR1 SEHNR, CDR2 FQNEAQ (reference sequence). The CDR3 is 15 residues long. The CDR3 reads CASNSYPRDNEKLFF. CDR3 in DNA: TGTGCCAGCAACTCTTATCCCAGGGATAATGAAAAACTGTTTTTT. Filled out from reference TRBV7-9 and TRBJ1-4, the complete variable domain reads DTGVSQNPRHKITKRGQNVTFRCDPISEHNRLYWYRQTLGQGPEFLTYFQNEAQLEKSRLLSDRFSAERPKGSFSTLEIQRTEQGDSAMYLCASNSYPRDNEKLFFGSGTQLSVL.

Note on this clone: Additional DNA sequences in this sample encode the identical CDR3. V and J are TRBV19 and TRBJ1-1; D call uncertain. Per germline, CDR1 LNHDA and CDR2 SQIVND (reference sequence). V shed 4 bases and J shed 6 bases, with 6 bases lying between them. CDR3 length: 11 residues. The CDR3 bases are TGTGCCAGTAGTACAGGACCTGAAGCTTTCTTT. Translated, it gives CASSTGPEAFF. Together with reference TRBV19 and TRBJ1-1, the CDR3 gives the full variable domain: DGGITQSPKYLFRKEGQNVTLSCEQNLNHDAMYWYRQDPGQGLRLIYYSQIVNDFQKGDIAEGYSVSREKKESFPLTVTSAQKNPTAFYLCASSTGPEAFFGQGTRLTVV.

As to this clone: The sample contains more than one DNA sequence encoding this CDR3. The V call is TRBV28, the J call TRBJ2-7; D gene uncertain. V lost 2 bases and J 0 bases, leaving 8 bases between the germline ends. This CDR3 region has 14 residues. Germline values: CDR1 MDHEN, CDR2 SYDVKM. CDR3 DNA sequence: TGTGCCAGCAGTTTAACCGGTTCCTCCTACGAGCAGTACTTC. Protein: CASSLTGSSYEQYF.